The following is a T cell receptor beta chain sequence with its context. Its antigen is unidentified. Other nucleotide sequences in the sample specify the same CDR3. Sorted-subset replicate PCRs used roughly 180 ng DNA, 25,000 to 30,000 T cell genomes. Data came from immunoSEQ multiplex PCR; TCRdb stores just in-frame clones and leaves some out. The sample has over 1.4 million clones, 95% to 97% seen once. The CDR3 contains 13 residues. V lost 4 bases, J lost 4 bases, and 12 bases lay in between. Germline CDR1 and CDR2: SGHNT and YYREEE (reference sequence). This sample was included in a study of shared clonotypes between healthy human individuals. Donors were healthy HIV-negative adults without recently reported acute infections or vaccinations. General observations from the study: The generation probabilities recorded for non-shared clonotypes fell below those of clonotypes shared by all four donors. With few donors, the genetic and exposure-history diversity represented was limited.

The sequencing input was naive CD4+ T cells sorted from blood. Subset of the sample: CD45RA+ positively selected. The sequence derives from a man aged 30-40 years in good health. The genes are TRBV5-4 and TRBJ2-7; D tentatively fits TRBD1 or TRBD2 (5 bases each). CDR3 sequence reads: CASSPRGTYEQYF. In DNA form, the CDR3 reads TGTGCCAGCAGCCCCCGGGGCACTTACGAGCAGTACTTC.